Below are 25 T cell receptor beta chains sequenced from a single sample in a study of PD-L1 blockade in urothelial cancer. The time point is: pretreatment peripheral blood. Clones were sequenced by immunoSEQ multiplex PCR, and TCRdb holds only the in-frame ones, with some missing. The table lists about 79,000 clones, around 88% of them singletons. The material sequenced was PBMCs, taken around atezolizumab (anti-PD-L1) treatment. Receptors were obtained from a man aged 60-69 years with urothelial cancer.

This clone was observed a few times. The CDR3 loop reads CASSLGPSVTDTQYF. Here the CDR3 DNA reads TGTGCCAGCAGCTTAGGTCCTAGCGTGACAGATACGCAGTATTTT. The chain is built from TRBV7-2 and TRBJ2-3; maybe TRBD2 (6 bases). The CDR3 runs 15 residues. V gave up 1 base and J gave up 3 bases, with 11 bases separating them. The V gene's germline CDR1 is SGHTA and CDR2 FQGNSA.

The genes are TRBV11-3 and TRBJ2-1; TRBD2 aligns across 8 bases. The ends lost 1 base at V and 7 bases at J; junction bases unmatched: 6. The CDR3 extends over 15 amino acids. CDR1 and CDR2 from the germline V gene are SGHNT and YENEEA. DNA for the CDR3: TGTGCCAGCAGCTTAGGTGCACTAGCGGTAAATGAGCAGTTCTTC. Translation: CASSLGALAVNEQFF. Drawing the rest from reference TRBV11-3 and TRBJ2-1, the complete variable domain is EAGVVQSPRYKIIEKKQPVAFWCNPISGHNTLYWYLQNLGQGPELLIRYENEEAVDDSQLPKDRFSAERLKGVDSTLKIQPAELGDSAVYLCASSLGALAVNEQFFGPGTRLTVL.

V gene TRBV13 combines with J gene TRBJ1-1; TRBD1 agrees at 8 bases. The CDR3 length is 15 residues. Germline CDR1 reads PRHDT; CDR2 reads FYEKMQ (reference sequence). V lost 5 bases, J lost 0 bases, and 5 bases stayed unmatched. Here the CDR3 DNA reads TGTGCCAGCAGCCCTCAGGGGGCCGTGAACACTGAAGCTTTCTTT. Amino acids: CASSPQGAVNTEAFF.

V is TRBV7-9 and J is TRBJ1-1; D possibly corresponds to TRBD1 (5 bases). The V and J ends lost 1 base and 3 bases respectively, with 9 bases between them. Germline V CDR1 and CDR2: SEHNR, FQNEAQ (reference sequence). CDR3 length: 14 amino acids. The CDR3 protein is CASSLGGLDTEAFF. DNA for the CDR3: TGTGCCAGCAGCTTAGGGGGCTTGGACACTGAAGCTTTCTTT.

The rearrangement joins TRBV2 to TRBJ2-3, with 9 bases aligning to TRBD2. This CDR3 is built from 15 residues. The germline V gene encodes CDR1 SNHLY and CDR2 FYNNEI. J was trimmed by 6 bases and V by 5 bases; bases with no gene match: 9. The CDR3 nucleotides read TGTGCCAGCAGTCCAACGGGACTAGCTACGGATACGCAGTATTTT. It yields the protein CASSPTGLATDTQYF.

This rearrangement joins TRBV29-1 to TRBJ2-1; tentative D call: TRBD2 (5 bases). With 5 bases removed from V and 4 bases from J, the gap between germline ends came to 12 bases. CDR1 is SQVTM and CDR2 is ANQGSEA in the germline V gene. This CDR3 spans 13 amino acids. CDR3 DNA: TGCAGCGTTCCCCTCAGCGGATACAATGAGCAGTTCTTC. As protein: CSVPLSGYNEQFF.

The V gene is TRBV27, the J gene TRBJ2-1; maybe TRBD1 (6 bases). This CDR3 contains 14 residues. Trimming removed 0 bases at V and 7 bases at J, with 10 bases between. CDR1 MNHEY and CDR2 SMNVEV come from the germline V gene (reference sequence). CDR3 sequence reads: CASSLSTGPNEQFF. The CDR3 DNA sequence: TGTGCCAGCAGTTTATCAACAGGGCCGAATGAGCAGTTCTTC.

In the case of this clone: Its ends do not fully match the called genes, so a read error is possible. V and J are TRBV7-8 and TRBJ1-5; tentatively, D is TRBD1 (6 bases). The length of the CDR3 is 17 residues. CDR1 and CDR2 from the germline V gene are SGHVS and FQNEAQ. The CDR3, as DNA: TGTGCCAGCAGCCTAGCGGTATCCAGGGGTGGCCGGCAGCCCCAGCATTTT. Translated, it gives CASSLAVSRGGRQPQHF.

This chain joins TRBV5-1 and TRBJ2-1; no clear D. The CDR3 runs to 14 residues. Germline V gene data show CDR1 as SGHRS and CDR2 as YFSETQ. V was trimmed by 0 bases and J by 7 bases, leaving 11 bases between them. The CDR3: CASSLAISTNEQFF. CDR3 bases: TGCGCCAGCAGCTTGGCCATTAGCACGAATGAGCAGTTCTTC.

The genes are TRBV5-4 and TRBJ1-1, with 7 bases lining up with TRBD1. Germline CDR1 SGHNT, CDR2 YYREEE (reference sequence). This CDR3 is built from 14 residues. Losses at the gene ends were 4 bases for V and 10 bases for J; bases not matched to a gene: 13. The CDR3 here is CASSPTTGERGAFF. DNA for the CDR3: TGTGCCAGCAGCCCCACCACAGGGGAGAGGGGAGCTTTCTTT.

This clone was counted between two and nine times. J is TRBJ1-3 and V is TRBV7-8; D not certain. Trimming took 0 bases from V and 2 from J, leaving 5 bases between them. This CDR3 is 14 amino acids long. The V gene's germline CDR1 is SGHVS and CDR2 FQNEAQ. Written as DNA, the CDR3 is TGTGCCAGCAGCTTAGCGGCAGCTGGAAACACCATATATTTT. It translates to CASSLAAAGNTIYF. Variable domain in full (rest from reference TRBV7-8 and TRBJ1-3): GAGVSQSPRYKVAKRGQDVALRCDPISGHVSLFWYQQALGQGPEFLTYFQNEAQLDKSGLPSDRFFAERPEGSVSTLKIQRTQQEDSAVYLCASSLAAAGNTIYFGEGSWLTVV.

The V call is TRBV4-2, the J call TRBJ2-5; 7 bases align to TRBD2. The CDR3 sequence is 16 residues long. Losses at the gene ends were 1 base for V and 0 bases for J; bases not matched to a gene: 5. Germline loops: CDR1 LGHNA, CDR2 YNFKEQ. The CDR3 coding sequence is TGTGCCAGCAGCCAAGTGGCGGGAGCGGACCAAGAGACCCAGTACTTC. It yields the protein CASSQVAGADQETQYF.

The chain couples TRBV12-5 to TRBJ2-5; D is ambiguous. V was cut by 3 bases and J by 5 bases, with 16 bases left in between. Germline V gene sequence: CDR1 LGHNT, CDR2 FRNRAP. The CDR3 extends over 15 amino acids. CDR3 nucleotide sequence: TGTGCTAGTGGTTTAGGCAGACAACTGGTGGAGACCCAGTACTTC. Protein sequence: CASGLGRQLVETQYF.

The genes are TRBV30 and TRBJ2-5, with 12 bases identical to TRBD2. The CDR3 runs 14 residues. Germline V lookup: CDR1 GTSNPN, CDR2 SVGIG (reference sequence). The ends lost 3 bases at V and 5 bases at J; junction bases unmatched: 4. The CDR3 region is CAWRLAGGRETQYF. DNA for the CDR3: TGTGCCTGGAGACTAGCGGGGGGACGTGAGACCCAGTACTTC.

The gene calls are TRBV7-9 and TRBJ1-1; D is unresolved. Trimming cost V 5 bases and J 2 bases, with 12 bases left between them. The CDR3 is 14 residues long. Germline V CDR1 and CDR2: SEHNR, FQNEAQ (reference sequence). The CDR3 coding sequence is TGTGCCAGCAGCCCCCAGGTCCTCAACACTGAAGCTTTCTTT. Translating gives CASSPQVLNTEAFF. The complete variable domain, with remaining parts taken from reference TRBV7-9 and TRBJ1-1, reads DTGVSQNPRHKITKRGQNVTFRCDPISEHNRLYWYRQTLGQGPEFLTYFQNEAQLEKSRLLSDRFSAERPKGSFSTLEIQRTEQGDSAMYLCASSPQVLNTEAFFGQGTRLTVV.

V and J are TRBV10-3 and TRBJ1-5; 8 bases are shared with TRBD1. Germline loops: CDR1 ENHRY, CDR2 SYGVKD. The CDR3 covers 14 residues. The trim removed 8 bases at V and 3 bases at J, leaving 6 bases unmatched. Here the CDR3 reads CAIRGTGTNQPQHF. The CDR3 DNA is TGTGCCATCCGAGGGACAGGAACCAATCAGCCCCAGCATTTT.

The sample holds one count of this clone. The chain links TRBV7-3 to TRBJ1-1; unclear D gene. CDR1 is SGHTA and CDR2 is FQGTGA in the germline V gene. Between the trimmed V and J ends, which lost 5 bases and 7 bases, there was a span of 14 bases. This CDR3 is built from 13 residues. The CDR3 region is CASSNTREGEAFF. The CDR3 DNA sequence: TGTGCCAGCAGCAACACCCGGGAGGGTGAAGCTTTCTTT.

The V and J genes are TRBV11-3 and TRBJ2-1; 11 bases map to TRBD1. The CDR3 loop spans 15 amino acids. Unmatched junction bases numbered 4, after V lost 1 base and J lost 8 bases. Germline CDR1 is SGHNT and CDR2 is YENEEA. Written as DNA, the CDR3 is TGTGCCAGCAGCTTAGGAGGACAGGGGGCCGATGAGCAGTTCTTC. Its protein product is CASSLGGQGADEQFF.

The chain links TRBV10-2 to TRBJ2-1, with 9 bases identical to TRBD1. CDR3 size: 17 residues. CDR1 and CDR2 (germline): WSHSY, SAAADI. V dropped 3 bases and J dropped 5; count of bases not matched to a gene: 11. This CDR3 reads CASSDLYRGRRDNEQFF. For the CDR3, the DNA is TGCGCCAGCAGTGACCTCTACAGGGGGCGAAGGGACAATGAGCAGTTCTTC.

This CDR3 is CASSVGGTGDTQYF. The CDR3 coding sequence is TGTGCCAGCAGCGTAGGGGGGACTGGAGATACGCAGTATTTT. The V call is TRBV9, the J call TRBJ2-3; a possible D gene is TRBD2 (6 bases). There are 14 residues in the CDR3. Germline values: CDR1 SGDLS, CDR2 YYNGEE. Trimming removed 0 bases at V and 5 bases at J, with 10 bases between.

The CDR3 reads CASSLALLTGVISPLHF. The DNA of the CDR3 is TGTGCCAGCAGCTTGGCACTACTGACAGGGGTTATTTCACCCCTCCACTTT. The rearrangement uses TRBV5-8 and TRBJ1-6, with 8 nucleotides matching TRBD1. J lost 9 bases, V lost 0 bases, and 11 bases had no gene match. The CDR3 contains 17 residues. From germline, CDR1 is SGHTS and CDR2 YDEGEE.

This clone was found once. This chain links TRBV11-2 with TRBJ1-4; no clear D gene. Trimming pared 0 bases from V and 7 bases from J, leaving 15 bases between. The CDR3 contains 16 residues. CDR1 and CDR2 (germline): SGHAT, FQNNGV. CDR3 nucleotides: TGTGCCAGCAGCTTAGACGACCGAGGTGGTGGTGAAAAACTGTTTTTT. This translates into CASSLDDRGGGEKLFF.

J is TRBJ1-1 and V is TRBV5-1; D remains unclear. V lost 2 bases and J 0 bases, leaving 11 bases between the germline ends. Germline CDR1 and CDR2: SGHRS and YFSETQ. The CDR3 has 15 residues. The CDR3 nucleotides are TGCGCCAGCAGCTTCGGTCTGCTTTTGAACACTGAAGCTTTCTTT. It encodes CASSFGLLLNTEAFF.

The table lists this clone with a count of one. The V and J genes are TRBV29-1 and TRBJ2-5; the D gene is possibly TRBD2 (7 bases). CDR3 length: 16 residues. The germline V and J ends were trimmed by 5 bases and 4 bases, with 23 bases remaining between them. Looked up from germline, CDR1 is SQVTM and CDR2 is ANQGSEA. The CDR3 DNA sequence: TGCAGCGTTCAGTGGGGAGGGTCAGGGGCAGGAGAGACCCAGTACTTC. Amino acid sequence: CSVQWGGSGAGETQYF. The whole variable domain, remainder taken from reference TRBV29-1 and TRBJ2-5, is SAVISQKPSRDICQRGTSLTIQCQVDSQVTMMFWYRQQPGQSLTLIATANQGSEATYESGFVIDKFPISRPNLTFSTLTVSNMSPEDSSIYLCSVQWGGSGAGETQYFGPGTRLLVL.

The gene calls are TRBV11-2 and TRBJ2-5; 7 positions match TRBD1. Trimming removed 6 bases from V and 1 base from J; junction bases left unmatched: 14. This CDR3 is built from 17 residues. Germline V gene sequence: CDR1 SGHAT, CDR2 FQNNGV. The CDR3 nucleotides read TGTGCCAGCAGAGGTTCACAGGGGTGGGGTCTCCAAGAGACCCAGTACTTC. Translated, it gives CASRGSQGWGLQETQYF.